The TCR beta chain described here comes from a study of blood T cell repertoires in COVID-19. Across the whole study: Acute and convalescent COVID-19 samples came from the United States, Italy and Spain. The analysed material was cDNA or gDNA that came from T cells, B-cell-depleted T cells, or PBMCs.

Authors' analysis steps: Amplification with reference gene primers provided the estimates of nucleated cell counts. Some clones are missing from TCRdb's copy, which holds only in-frame ones; the method was immunoSEQ multiplex PCR. The V and J calls and clone size are taken from that table; D and trimming were inferred from the DNA. The sample gives 150,000 to 200,000 clones, around nine tenths of which show up once; over 9% is in the top ten. Followed over time, Seattle patients had been enrolled while infection was active. The ends were cut back, 3 bases at V and 0 bases at J, with 15 bases in the middle. The germline CDR1 and CDR2 sequences are SGHDN and FVKESK. The CDR3 runs 18 residues.

This receptor was obtained from a woman aged 70-85 years with COVID-19, enrolled during active disease. The sequencing input was peripheral blood. The V and J genes are TRBV14 and TRBJ1-6; D not resolved. As DNA, the CDR3 is TGTGCCAGCAGCCAGTCACTAACACCGAGCTCCTATAATTCACCCCTCCACTTT. Translating it yields CASSQSLTPSSYNSPLHF.